This passage covers 12 T cell receptor beta chains from one sample sequenced in a study of T cell repertoires in cytomegalovirus infection. TCRdb re-called the reads through MiXCR, storing one row per CDR3 protein. The profile shows about 150,000 distinct CDR3 sequences, over 30% of them singletons. These receptors' targets are unknown. This specimen consisted of CD8+ T cells from cultured PBMCs, obtained from culture after CMV antigen stimulation. These receptors came from a human donor in good health (CMV status not recorded). Some clones in this sample may be carry-over from other donors' samples.

This clonotype showed up many times. The chain links TRBV27 to TRBJ2-5; weak D call: TRBD1 (6 bases). The germline V gene encodes CDR1 MNHEY and CDR2 SMNVEV (reference sequence). The CDR3 runs 16 residues. V was clipped by 4 bases and J by 2 bases, with 17 bases between them. The CDR3 DNA reads as TGTGCCAGCAGTTCCTTAGCCGGACAGAGACAAGAGACCCAGTACTTC. This translates into CASSSLAGQRQETQYF.

V and J are TRBV20-1 and TRBJ1-1; D unresolved. Germline values: CDR1 DFQATT, CDR2 SNEGSKA (reference sequence). The germline V and J ends were trimmed by 0 bases and 1 base, with 9 bases remaining between them. This CDR3 is built from 14 residues. This chain's CDR3 is CSARDLNGNTEAFF. In nucleotides, the CDR3 is TGCAGTGCTAGAGATTTGAACGGGAACACTGAAGCTTTCTTT.

The chain combines TRBV30 with TRBJ1-3; D is ambiguous. CDR3 length equals 13 residues. Germline CDR1 GTSNPN, CDR2 SVGIG (reference sequence). The V end was cut by 2 bases, the J end by 3 bases, with 8 bases between. For the CDR3, the DNA is TGTGCCTGGAGTAATGAAGGTGGAAACACCATATATTTT. Its protein product is CAWSNEGGNTIYF.

The gene calls are TRBV15 and TRBJ1-1, with a weak D call TRBD1 (5 bases). Germline V gene lookup returns CDR1 LNHNV and CDR2 YYDKDF (reference sequence). V dropped 2 bases and J dropped 8 bases, with 12 bases sitting between them. The CDR3 sequence is 13 residues long. The DNA for the CDR3 is TGTGCCACCAGCAGATCCCGGGACGAGGAAGCTTTCTTT. Its protein is CATSRSRDEEAFF.

The sample holds a few counts of this clonotype. The CDR3 sequence is CASSLSPGGLAFF. CDR3 coding DNA: TGTGCCAGCAGCTTATCGCCCGGGGGGTTGGCTTTCTTT. The chain carries TRBV7-2 and TRBJ1-1, with a tentative D call TRBD1 (5 bases). The CDR3 runs to 13 residues. The V gene's germline CDR1 is SGHTA and CDR2 FQGNSA. Trimming removed 2 bases at V and 11 bases at J, with 15 bases between. Supplemented by reference TRBV7-2 and TRBJ1-1, the full variable domain reads GAGVSQSPSNKVTEKGKDVELRCDPISGHTALYWYRQSLGQGLEFLIYFQGNSAPDKSGLPSDRFSAERTGGSVSTLTIQRTQQEDSAVYLCASSLSPGGLAFFGQGTRLTVV.

The sample holds many counts of this clonotype. The chain combines TRBV27 with TRBJ2-7; no reliable D call. This CDR3 is 12 amino acids long. CDR1 MNHEY and CDR2 SMNVEV come from the germline V gene (reference sequence). The V and J ends lost 6 bases and 3 bases respectively, with 9 bases between them. The CDR3 sequence: CASRGNGYEQYF. For the CDR3, the DNA is TGTGCCAGCAGAGGAAACGGCTACGAGCAGTACTTC.

This chain joins TRBV12-5 and TRBJ1-1, with 10 bases matching TRBD1. The CDR3 has 16 amino acids. CDR1 is LGHNT, CDR2 FRNRAP, per germline. V lost 2 bases to trimming and J lost 4 bases; unmatched junction nucleotides: 7. CDR3 coding DNA: TGTGCTAGTGGTTTGCCCCGGGACAGGGGTCTCACTGAAGCTTTCTTT. Translating gives CASGLPRDRGLTEAFF.

The V gene is TRBV4-1, the J gene TRBJ2-4; D gene uncertain. This CDR3 comprises 13 residues. Germline CDR1 and CDR2: MGHRA and YSYEKL. V gave up 0 bases and J gave up 6 bases, with 6 bases separating them. CDR3 sequence reads: CASSQEALNIQYF. CDR3 nucleotide sequence: TGCGCCAGCAGCCAAGAAGCACTAAACATTCAGTACTTC.

This chain links TRBV11-1 with TRBJ2-1; the match to TRBD1 covers 8 bases. Germline CDR1 reads SGHAT; CDR2 reads FQDESV (reference sequence). The CDR3 totals 14 residues. V lost 4 bases, J lost 6 bases, and 5 bases stayed unmatched. The CDR3 region is CASSWSGTGNEQFF. Written as DNA, the CDR3 is TGTGCCAGCAGCTGGTCAGGGACAGGCAATGAGCAGTTCTTC. Together with reference TRBV11-1 and TRBJ2-1, the CDR3 gives the full variable domain: EAEVAQSPRYKITEKSQAVAFWCDPISGHATLYWYRQILGQGPELLVQFQDESVVDDSQLPKDRFSAERLKGVDSTLKIQPAELGDSAMYLCASSWSGTGNEQFFGPGTRLTVL.

This clonotype was detected a few times. V usage is TRBV19 and J usage is TRBJ2-7; 10 nucleotides agree with TRBD1. The junction had 11 bases not matched to a gene; V was cut back by 9 bases and J by 6 bases. The germline CDR1 and CDR2 sequences are LNHDA and SQIVND (reference sequence). The CDR3 covers 14 residues. CDR3 protein: CASAAGTGASEQYF. CDR3 in DNA: TGTGCCAGCGCCGCCGGGACAGGGGCGAGCGAGCAGTACTTC.

This clonotype turned up a few times. The chain joins TRBV5-1 to TRBJ2-7; D call uncertain. V was shortened by 0 bases and J by 4 bases, with 8 bases between the two germline ends. Germline V lookup: CDR1 SGHRS, CDR2 YFSETQ. This CDR3 spans 13 amino acids. CDR3 bases: TGCGCCAGCAGCTTGGGTTCAGAATACGAGCAGTACTTC. It yields the protein CASSLGSEYEQYF.

This clonotype appeared many times. This rearrangement joins TRBV12-3 or TRBV12-4 to TRBJ1-5; D gene unclear. This CDR3 region has 12 residues. V lost 5 bases and J lost 5, with 7 bases in between. In DNA form, the CDR3 reads TGTGCCAGCAGTGCTTTAGATCAGCCCCAGCATTTT. Its protein product is CASSALDQPQHF.